A single T cell receptor beta chain is shown here with its context. Its antigen is unidentified. These data come from a study of T cell responses to AZD1222 COVID-19 vaccine. Notes on the study in general: It should be noted that donors were predominantly white British and more often female, and clonal diversity was possibly underestimated. Within unmutated variant regions lay the reported targets of nearly half of spike-specific TCRs. Compared with day 0, the breadth and depth of the Spike-specific TCR repertoire rose significantly after two doses of AZD1222.

Analyses pooled second doses at about 4 or about 12 weeks. Assay used: immunoSEQ multiplex PCR; TCRdb lists only in-frame clones, some missing. The sample comprises around 99,000 clones, approximately 90% of which are singletons, and 8% to 8.5% rests with the top ten. This TCR was sampled from an adult who received the AZD1222 COVID-19 vaccine. The sample consisted of peripheral blood, taken 28 days after the second AZD1222 dose.

The CDR3 loop is CASSLELTGAESPLHF. DNA for the CDR3: TGCGCCAGCAGCCTGGAGTTGACAGGGGCGGAATCACCCCTCCACTTT. J is TRBJ1-6 and V is TRBV5-1; 8 nucleotides line up with TRBD1. The CDR3 runs to 16 residues. The germline V gene has CDR1 SGHRS and CDR2 YFSETQ. V was pared by 4 bases and J by 10 bases, with 13 bases of the junction left unmatched. Using reference TRBV5-1 and TRBJ1-6 for the parts outside the CDR3, the full variable domain is KAGVTQTPRYLIKTRGQQVTLSCSPISGHRSVSWYQQTPGQGLQFLFEYFSETQRNKGNFPGRFSGRQFSNSRSEMNVSTLELGDSALYLCASSLELTGAESPLHFGNGTRLTVT.